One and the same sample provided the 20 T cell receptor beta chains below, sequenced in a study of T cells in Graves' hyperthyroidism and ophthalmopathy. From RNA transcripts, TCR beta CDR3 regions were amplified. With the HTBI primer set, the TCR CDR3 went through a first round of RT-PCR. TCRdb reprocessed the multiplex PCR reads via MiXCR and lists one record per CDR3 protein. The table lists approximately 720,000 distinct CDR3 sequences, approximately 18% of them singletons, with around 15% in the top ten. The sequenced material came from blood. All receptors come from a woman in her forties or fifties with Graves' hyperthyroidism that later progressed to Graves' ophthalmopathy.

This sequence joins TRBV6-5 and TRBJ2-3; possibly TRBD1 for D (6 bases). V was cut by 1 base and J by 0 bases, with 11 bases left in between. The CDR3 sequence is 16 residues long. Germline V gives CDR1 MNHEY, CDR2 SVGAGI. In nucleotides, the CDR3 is TGTGCCAGCAGTTACTTAAGGACAGATAGCACAGATACGCAGTATTTT. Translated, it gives CASSYLRTDSTDTQYF.

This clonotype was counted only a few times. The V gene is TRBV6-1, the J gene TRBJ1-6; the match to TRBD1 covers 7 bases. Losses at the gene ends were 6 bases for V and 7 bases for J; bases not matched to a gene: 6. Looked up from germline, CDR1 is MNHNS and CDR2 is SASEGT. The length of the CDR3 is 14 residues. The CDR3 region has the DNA TGTGCCAGCAGGGGAGGGGGCAACAATTCACCCCTCCACTTT. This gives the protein CASRGGGNNSPLHF.

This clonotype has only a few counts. The CDR3 loop is CAMSPKSRSSYNEQFF. As DNA, the CDR3 is TGTGCCATGTCACCGAAATCCCGTAGCTCCTACAATGAGCAGTTCTTC. The chain links TRBV10-3 to TRBJ2-1; D is undetermined. From germline, CDR1 is ENHRY and CDR2 SYGVKD. V was cut by 9 bases and J by 0 bases, with 18 bases left in between. This CDR3 is 16 amino acids long.

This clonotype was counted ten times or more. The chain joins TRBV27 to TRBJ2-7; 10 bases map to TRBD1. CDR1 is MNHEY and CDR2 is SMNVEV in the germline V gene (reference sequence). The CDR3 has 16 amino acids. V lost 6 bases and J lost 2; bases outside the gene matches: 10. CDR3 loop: CASSPDRDRGAYEQYF. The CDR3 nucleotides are TGTGCCAGCAGCCCAGATCGGGACAGGGGTGCCTACGAGCAGTACTTC.

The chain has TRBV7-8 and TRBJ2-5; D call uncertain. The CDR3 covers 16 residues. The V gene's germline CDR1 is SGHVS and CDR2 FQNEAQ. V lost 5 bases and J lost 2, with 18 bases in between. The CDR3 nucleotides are TGTGCCAGCAGCCCCAAGAGTCGGCAGAGACAAGAGACCCAGTACTTC. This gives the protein CASSPKSRQRQETQYF. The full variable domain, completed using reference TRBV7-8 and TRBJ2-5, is GAGVSQSPRYKVAKRGQDVALRCDPISGHVSLFWYQQALGQGPEFLTYFQNEAQLDKSGLPSDRFFAERPEGSVSTLKIQRTQQEDSAVYLCASSPKSRQRQETQYFGPGTRLLVL.

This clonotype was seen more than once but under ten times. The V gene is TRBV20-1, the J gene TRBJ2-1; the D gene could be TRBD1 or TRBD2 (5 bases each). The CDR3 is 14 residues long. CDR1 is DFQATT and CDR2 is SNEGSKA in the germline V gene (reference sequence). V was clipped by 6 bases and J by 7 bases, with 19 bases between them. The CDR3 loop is CSATGTTKGNEQFF. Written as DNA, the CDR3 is TGCAGTGCAACCGGGACCACAAAGGGTAATGAGCAGTTCTTC.

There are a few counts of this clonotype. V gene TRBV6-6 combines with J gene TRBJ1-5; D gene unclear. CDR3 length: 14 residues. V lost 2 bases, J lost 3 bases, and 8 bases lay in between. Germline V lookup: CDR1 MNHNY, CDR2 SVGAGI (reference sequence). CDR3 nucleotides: TGTGCCAGCAGTTACGGGGAGAACAATCAGCCCCAGCATTTT. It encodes CASSYGENNQPQHF.

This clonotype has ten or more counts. CDR3 nucleotides: TGTGCCAGCAGCCAAGATCTACGGACCGGGGAGCTGTTTTTT. This gives the protein CASSQDLRTGELFF. The chain carries TRBV3-1 and TRBJ2-2; D call uncertain. The CDR3 is made up of 14 amino acids. Germline lookup yields CDR1 LGHDT and CDR2 YNNKEL (reference sequence). V was shortened by 0 bases and J by 5 bases, with 7 bases between the two germline ends. The complete variable domain, with remaining parts taken from reference TRBV3-1 and TRBJ2-2, reads DTAVSQTPKYLVTQMGNDKSIKCEQNLGHDTMYWYKQDSKKFLKIMFSYNNKELIINETVPNRFSPKSPDKAHLNLHINSLELGDSAVYFCASSQDLRTGELFFGEGSRLTVL.

CDR3 amino acids: CASSQSGTARYKQYF. In DNA form, the CDR3 reads TGTGCCAGCTCACAGTCCGGGACAGCCAGATACAAGCAGTACTTC. V and J are TRBV18 and TRBJ2-7; 7 bases line up with TRBD1. Germline-derived CDR1 and CDR2 are KGHSH and LQKENI. V lost 4 bases and J lost 8; bases outside the gene matches: 14. The CDR3 extends over 15 amino acids.

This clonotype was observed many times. The CDR3 DNA is TGCAGTGCGAGTCCTAGCGGGGGGTACAATGAGCAGTTCTTC. Protein: CSASPSGGYNEQFF. The chain recombines TRBV20-1 with TRBJ2-1, with 11 bases aligning to TRBD2. The CDR3 totals 14 residues. Germline V lookup: CDR1 DFQATT, CDR2 SNEGSKA (reference sequence). With V trimmed by 6 bases and J by 4 bases, 5 bases remained unmatched.

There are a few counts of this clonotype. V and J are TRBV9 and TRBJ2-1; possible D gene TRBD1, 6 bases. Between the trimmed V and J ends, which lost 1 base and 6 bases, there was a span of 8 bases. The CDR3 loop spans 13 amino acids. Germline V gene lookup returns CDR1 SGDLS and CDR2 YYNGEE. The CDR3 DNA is TGTGCCAGCAGCGTATGGGGGCTCAATGAGCAGTTCTTC. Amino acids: CASSVWGLNEQFF. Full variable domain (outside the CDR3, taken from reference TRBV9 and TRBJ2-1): DSGVTQTPKHLITATGQRVTLRCSPRSGDLSVYWYQQSLDQGLQFLIQYYNGEERAKGNILERFSAQQFPDLHSELNLSSLELGDSALYFCASSVWGLNEQFFGPGTRLTVL.

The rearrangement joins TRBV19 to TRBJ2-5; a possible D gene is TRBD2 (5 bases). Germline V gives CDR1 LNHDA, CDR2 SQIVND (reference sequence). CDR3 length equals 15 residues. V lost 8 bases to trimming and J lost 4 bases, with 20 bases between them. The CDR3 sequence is CASARGPGWGETQYF. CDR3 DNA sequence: TGTGCCAGTGCCCGAGGGCCCGGCTGGGGAGAGACCCAGTACTTC.

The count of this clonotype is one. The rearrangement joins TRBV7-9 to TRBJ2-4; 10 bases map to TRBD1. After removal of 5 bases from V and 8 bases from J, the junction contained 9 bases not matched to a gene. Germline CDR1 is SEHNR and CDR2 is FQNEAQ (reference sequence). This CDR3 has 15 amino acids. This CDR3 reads CASSPGIGQGDIQYF. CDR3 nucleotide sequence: TGTGCCAGCAGCCCGGGGATAGGACAGGGGGACATTCAGTACTTC.

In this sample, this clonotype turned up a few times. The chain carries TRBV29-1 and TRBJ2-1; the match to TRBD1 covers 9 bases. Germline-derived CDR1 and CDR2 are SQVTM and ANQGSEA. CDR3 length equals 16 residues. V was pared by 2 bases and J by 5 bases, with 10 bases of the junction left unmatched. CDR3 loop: CSVEPLRTGDDNEQFF. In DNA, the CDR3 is TGCAGCGTTGAACCCCTAAGGACAGGGGACGACAATGAGCAGTTCTTC.

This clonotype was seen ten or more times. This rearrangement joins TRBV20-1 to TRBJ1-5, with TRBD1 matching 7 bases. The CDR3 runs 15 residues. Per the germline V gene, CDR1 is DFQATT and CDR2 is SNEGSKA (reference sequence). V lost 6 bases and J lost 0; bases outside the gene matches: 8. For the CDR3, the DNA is TGCAGTGCCCAACCCAGGGGGGGTAGCAATCAGCCCCAGCATTTT. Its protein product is CSAQPRGGSNQPQHF.

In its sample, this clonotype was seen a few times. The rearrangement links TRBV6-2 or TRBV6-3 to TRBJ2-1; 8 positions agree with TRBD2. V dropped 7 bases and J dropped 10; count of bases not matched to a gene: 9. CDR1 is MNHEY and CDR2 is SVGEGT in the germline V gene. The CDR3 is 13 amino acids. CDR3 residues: CASTAGLAEEQFF. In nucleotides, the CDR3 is TGTGCCAGCACCGCTGGACTAGCTGAGGAGCAGTTCTTC.

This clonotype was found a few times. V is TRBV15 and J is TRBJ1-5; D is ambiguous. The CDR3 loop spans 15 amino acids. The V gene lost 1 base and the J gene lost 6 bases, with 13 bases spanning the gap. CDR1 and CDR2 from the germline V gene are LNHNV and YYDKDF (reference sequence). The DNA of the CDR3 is TGTGCCACCAGCAGAGCACTCCCAGATACTCAGCCCCAGCATTTT. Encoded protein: CATSRALPDTQPQHF.

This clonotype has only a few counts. In DNA, the CDR3 is TGCGCCAGCAGCCAAGACACGGGGGGTGCCATGAACACTGAAGCTTTCTTT. It encodes CASSQDTGGAMNTEAFF. V usage is TRBV4-1 and J usage is TRBJ1-1, with D perhaps matching TRBD1 (5 bases). V dropped 0 bases and J dropped 0 bases, with 14 bases sitting between them. Germline loops: CDR1 MGHRA, CDR2 YSYEKL. CDR3 length: 17 amino acids.

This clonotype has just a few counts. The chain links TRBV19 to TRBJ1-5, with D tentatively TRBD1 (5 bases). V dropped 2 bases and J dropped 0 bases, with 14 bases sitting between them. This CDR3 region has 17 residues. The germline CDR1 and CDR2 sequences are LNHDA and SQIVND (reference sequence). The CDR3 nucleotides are TGTGCCAGTAGTATATCGGCGGGACTCTATAGCAATCAGCCCCAGCATTTT. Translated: CASSISAGLYSNQPQHF.

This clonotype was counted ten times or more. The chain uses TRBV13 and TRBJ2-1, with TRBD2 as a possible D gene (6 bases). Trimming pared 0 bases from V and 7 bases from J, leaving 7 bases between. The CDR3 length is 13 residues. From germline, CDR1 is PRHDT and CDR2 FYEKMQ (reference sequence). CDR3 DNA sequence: TGTGCCAGCAGCTTAGGGAGCGGGAATGAGCAGTTCTTC. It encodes CASSLGSGNEQFF.